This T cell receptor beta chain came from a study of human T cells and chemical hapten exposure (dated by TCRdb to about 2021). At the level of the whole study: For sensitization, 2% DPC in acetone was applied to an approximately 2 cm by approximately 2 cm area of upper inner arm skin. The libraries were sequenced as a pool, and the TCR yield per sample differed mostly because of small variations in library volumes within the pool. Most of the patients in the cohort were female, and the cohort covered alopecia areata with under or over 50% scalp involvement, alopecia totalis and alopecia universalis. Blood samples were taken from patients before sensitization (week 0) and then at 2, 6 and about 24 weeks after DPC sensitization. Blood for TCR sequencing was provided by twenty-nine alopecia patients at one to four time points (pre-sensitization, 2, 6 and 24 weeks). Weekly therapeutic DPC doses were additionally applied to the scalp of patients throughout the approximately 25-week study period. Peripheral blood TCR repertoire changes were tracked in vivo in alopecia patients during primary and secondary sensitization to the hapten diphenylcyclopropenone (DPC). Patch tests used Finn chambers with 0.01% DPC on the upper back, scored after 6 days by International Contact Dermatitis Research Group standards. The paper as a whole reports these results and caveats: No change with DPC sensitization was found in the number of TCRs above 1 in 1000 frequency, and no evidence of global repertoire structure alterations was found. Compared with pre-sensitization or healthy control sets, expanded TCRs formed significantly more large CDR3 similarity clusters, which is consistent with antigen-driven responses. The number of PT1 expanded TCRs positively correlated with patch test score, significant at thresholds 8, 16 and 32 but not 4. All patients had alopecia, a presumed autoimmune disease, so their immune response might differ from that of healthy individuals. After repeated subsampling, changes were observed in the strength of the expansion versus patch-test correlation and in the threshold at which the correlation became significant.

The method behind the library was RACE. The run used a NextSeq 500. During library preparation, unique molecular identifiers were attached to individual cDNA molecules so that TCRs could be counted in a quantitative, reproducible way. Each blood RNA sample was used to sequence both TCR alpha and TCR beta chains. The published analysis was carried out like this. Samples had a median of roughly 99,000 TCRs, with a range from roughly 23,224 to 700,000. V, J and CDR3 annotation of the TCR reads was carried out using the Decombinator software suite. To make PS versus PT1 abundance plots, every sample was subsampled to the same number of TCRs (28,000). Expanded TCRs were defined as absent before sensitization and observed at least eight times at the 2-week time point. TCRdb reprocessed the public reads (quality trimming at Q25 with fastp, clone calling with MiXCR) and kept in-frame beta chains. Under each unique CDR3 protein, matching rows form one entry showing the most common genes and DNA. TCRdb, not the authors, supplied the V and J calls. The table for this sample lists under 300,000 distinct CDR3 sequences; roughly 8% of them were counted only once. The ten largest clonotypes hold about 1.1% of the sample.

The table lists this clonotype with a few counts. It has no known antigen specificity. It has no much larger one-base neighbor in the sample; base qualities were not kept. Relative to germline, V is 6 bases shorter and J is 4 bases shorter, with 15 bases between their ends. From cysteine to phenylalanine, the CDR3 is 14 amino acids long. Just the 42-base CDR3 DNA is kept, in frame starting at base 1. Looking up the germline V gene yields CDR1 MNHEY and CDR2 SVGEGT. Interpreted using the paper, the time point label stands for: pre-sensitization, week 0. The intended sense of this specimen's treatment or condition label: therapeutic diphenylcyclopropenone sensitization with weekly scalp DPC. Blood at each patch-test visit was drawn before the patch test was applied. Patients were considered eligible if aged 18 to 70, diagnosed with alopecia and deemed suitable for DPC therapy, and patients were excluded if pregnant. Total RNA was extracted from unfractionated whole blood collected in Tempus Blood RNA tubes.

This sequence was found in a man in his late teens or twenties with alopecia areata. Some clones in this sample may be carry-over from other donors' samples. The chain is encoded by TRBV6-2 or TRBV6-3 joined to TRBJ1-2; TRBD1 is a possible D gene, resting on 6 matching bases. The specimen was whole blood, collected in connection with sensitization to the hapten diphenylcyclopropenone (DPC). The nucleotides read TGTGCCAGCAGCTCTACAGGGAGGCTCTATGGCTACACCTTC. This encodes CASSSTGRLYGYTF.